Presented here are 25 T cell receptor beta chains from one specimen sequenced in a study of vaccination and CD4 T cells after COVID-19. TCRdb reprocessed the PCR reads with MiXCR, giving one entry per CDR3 protein. Of some 40,000 distinct CDR3 sequences in the sample, 36% were seen once. The time point was: late sampling 161 to 241 days after vaccination in three convalescent patients. This sample comprised CD4+ T cells from blood, obtained about 7 months after SARS-CoV-2 vaccination. The receptors originated from a human donor who had recovered from COVID-19.

This clonotype appeared once. V usage is TRBV18 and J usage is TRBJ2-5, with D possibly matching TRBD2 (7 bases). The CDR3 length is 14 residues. The germline CDR1 and CDR2 sequences are KGHSH and LQKENI. Trimming shortened V by 1 base and J by 4 bases, and 10 bases separated the two germline ends. The CDR3 here is CASSPRGGLETQYF. CDR3 sequence (DNA): TGTGCCAGCTCACCACGGGGGGGCTTAGAGACCCAGTACTTC.

A few counts support this clonotype. The chain has TRBV21-1 and TRBJ1-2. TRBV21-1 counts as a pseudogene. The CDR3 consists of 14 residues. CDR3 DNA: TGTGCCAGCAGCAAAGTCAGGCGGGGAAGCGGCTACACCTTC. This codes for CASSKVRRGSGYTF.

V gene TRBV6-1 combines with J gene TRBJ2-1; a weak D match, TRBD2 (7 bases). The germline CDR1 and CDR2 sequences are MNHNS and SASEGT. V was clipped by 6 bases and J by 7 bases, with 19 bases between them. The CDR3 has 15 residues. CDR3 nucleotide sequence: TGTGCCAGCAGCCCAGGACTAGGGGGTAGTAATGAGCAGTTCTTC. Amino acids: CASSPGLGGSNEQFF.

The V and J genes are TRBV20-1 and TRBJ2-1; 9 nucleotides match TRBD2. With V trimmed by 6 bases and J by 3 bases, 12 bases remained unmatched. Looked up from germline, CDR1 is DFQATT and CDR2 is SNEGSKA (reference sequence). This CDR3 is 16 amino acids long. The CDR3 nucleotides are TGCAGTGCCCGAGGCCCTAGCGGGACGTACTACAATGAGCAGTTCTTC. Protein product: CSARGPSGTYYNEQFF.

The chain combines TRBV20-1 with TRBJ2-1, with D tentatively TRBD1 or TRBD2 (5 bases each). Germline CDR1 reads DFQATT; CDR2 reads SNEGSKA (reference sequence). The CDR3 loop spans 16 amino acids. Between the trimmed V and J ends, which lost 4 bases and 5 bases, there was a span of 21 bases. The CDR3 protein is CSAINSGTVTNNEQFF. The CDR3 DNA sequence: TGCAGTGCTATAAATTCCGGGACCGTGACTAACAATGAGCAGTTCTTC.

This clonotype was counted a few times. J is TRBJ1-6 and V is TRBV7-2; D gene ambiguous. The CDR3 is made up of 11 amino acids. Trimming removed 8 bases from V and 9 bases from J, with 8 bases in between. Germline assignment: CDR1 SGHTA and CDR2 FQGNSA. The CDR3 DNA sequence: TGTGCCAGCTCGATGGGTTCACCCCTCCACTTT. Residues: CASSMGSPLHF.

The chain employs TRBV12-3 or TRBV12-4 and TRBJ1-2; D is unclear. V shed 2 bases and J shed 1 base, with 20 bases lying between them. This CDR3 comprises 18 residues. The CDR3 spells CASSLTRRPERLNYGYTF. The CDR3 region has the DNA TGTGCCAGCAGTTTAACTCGAAGGCCAGAGAGACTTAACTATGGCTACACCTTC.

This chain links TRBV11-2 with TRBJ1-6; no reliable D call. The V and J ends lost 2 bases and 0 bases respectively, with 5 bases between them. The CDR3 runs 15 residues. Germline CDR1 is SGHAT and CDR2 is FQNNGV. CDR3 protein: CASSLSGSYNSPLHF. CDR3 DNA: TGTGCCAGCAGCTTATCGGGCTCCTATAATTCACCCCTCCACTTT.

The chain joins TRBV25-1 to TRBJ1-1, with D unclear. This CDR3 contains 14 residues. V was trimmed by 5 bases and J by 4 bases, leaving 14 bases between them. The germline V gene encodes CDR1 MGHDK and CDR2 SYGVNS. CDR3 sequence (DNA): TGTGCCAGCAGTCCGCAGGACGAACCCACTGAAGCTTTCTTT. It encodes CASSPQDEPTEAFF.

The genes are TRBV11-3 and TRBJ2-5; D perhaps matches TRBD1 (7 bases). Germline assignment: CDR1 SGHNT and CDR2 YENEEA. V gave up 3 bases and J gave up 5 bases, with 16 bases separating them. The CDR3 length is 15 residues. CDR3 loop: CASSFGGTEGETQYF. As DNA, the CDR3 is TGTGCCAGCAGCTTCGGCGGGACAGAAGGGGAGACCCAGTACTTC.

The gene calls are TRBV7-2 and TRBJ2-7; 9 bases are shared with TRBD2. The V and J ends lost 6 bases and 5 bases, in that order; junction bases with no gene match: 14. Germline V lookup: CDR1 SGHTA, CDR2 FQGNSA. This CDR3 has 16 amino acids. The CDR3 loop reads CASSLDGGRVGHEQYF. CDR3 bases: TGTGCCAGCAGTCTAGACGGCGGGAGGGTCGGCCACGAGCAGTACTTC.

The table lists this clonotype with a few counts. This chain uses TRBV7-3 with TRBJ2-3; D unresolved. With 1 base removed from V and 5 bases from J, the gap between germline ends came to 10 bases. CDR3 length equals 14 residues. In germline, CDR1 is SGHTA, CDR2 FQGTGA. CDR3 in DNA: TGTGCCAGCAGCTTAATGGGCTACGGAGATACGCAGTATTTT. Protein product: CASSLMGYGDTQYF. The whole variable domain, filled in from reference TRBV7-3 and TRBJ2-3, reads GAGVSQTPSNKVTEKGKYVELRCDPISGHTALYWYRQSLGQGPEFLIYFQGTGAADDSGLPNDRFFAVRPEGSVSTLKIQRTERGDSAVYLCASSLMGYGDTQYFGPGTRLTVL.

The chain uses TRBV6-1 and TRBJ2-5; D might be TRBD2 (5 bases). The CDR3 runs to 14 residues. Germline assignment: CDR1 MNHNS and CDR2 SASEGT. V shed 3 bases and J shed 2 bases, with 10 bases lying between them. CDR3 bases: TGTGCCAGCAGTGATTTTAGCGTACAAGAGACCCAGTACTTC. This translates into CASSDFSVQETQYF.

This chain uses TRBV18 with TRBJ2-7; TRBD2 matches at 7 bases. J gave up 0 bases and V 11 bases, and 1 base lay outside the gene matches. CDR3 length: 11 amino acids. The germline gives CDR1 KGHSH, CDR2 LQKENI. CDR3 residues: CAAGVSYEQYF. The CDR3 DNA sequence: TGTGCCGCGGGAGTCTCCTACGAGCAGTACTTC.

The rearrangement links TRBV28 to TRBJ2-7; no clear D. V was clipped by 3 bases and J by 2 bases, with 8 bases between them. Per germline, CDR1 MDHEN and CDR2 SYDVKM. This CDR3 contains 13 residues. DNA of the CDR3: TGTGCCAGCAGTTTCGGTACTACCTACGAGCAGTACTTC. Translating gives CASSFGTTYEQYF.

This chain connects TRBV15 to TRBJ2-1, with D possibly being TRBD1 or TRBD2 (5 bases each). Trimming removed 5 bases at V and 5 bases at J, with 10 bases between. Germline CDR1 is LNHNV and CDR2 is YYDKDF (reference sequence). The CDR3 extends over 13 amino acids. The DNA for the CDR3 is TGTGCCACCAGCGGGGACGGTGACAATGAGCAGTTCTTC. Translation gives CATSGDGDNEQFF.

The V gene is TRBV7-2, the J gene TRBJ2-1; D not certain. Germline V gene data show CDR1 as SGHTA and CDR2 as FQGNSA. CDR3 length equals 13 residues. V lost 2 bases and J 5 bases, leaving 7 bases between the germline ends. The CDR3 reads CASSLSRNNEQFF. The CDR3 DNA sequence: TGTGCCAGCAGCTTATCACGGAACAATGAGCAGTTCTTC.

This clonotype turned up a few times. The V gene is TRBV27, the J gene TRBJ2-3; D is perhaps TRBD2 (5 bases). The germline gives CDR1 MNHEY, CDR2 SMNVEV (reference sequence). The ends were cut back, 1 base at V and 6 bases at J, with 8 bases in the middle. The CDR3 consists of 13 residues. The CDR3 loop is CASSLYQRDTQYF. CDR3 DNA sequence: TGTGCCAGCAGTTTATACCAGCGGGATACGCAGTATTTT.

This clonotype has only a few counts. The gene calls are TRBV6-5 and TRBJ2-3; TRBD2 matches 14 bases. Trimming at V came to 4 bases and at J to 4 bases, leaving 7 bases not matched to a gene. The CDR3 consists of 17 residues. Germline V gene sequence: CDR1 MNHEY, CDR2 SVGAGI. CDR3 loop: CASSFGLAGGRPDTQYF. CDR3 bases: TGTGCCAGCAGTTTCGGACTAGCGGGAGGCCGCCCAGATACGCAGTATTTT.

The CDR3 region has the DNA TGCGCCAGCAGCTTGTCGTCAGAGTACGAGCAGTACTTC. Translating gives CASSLSSEYEQYF. The rearrangement links TRBV5-1 to TRBJ2-7; D uncertain. The CDR3 has 13 residues. The V end was cut by 1 base, the J end by 4 bases, with 9 bases between. Germline V CDR1 and CDR2: SGHRS, YFSETQ.

This clonotype was recorded a few times. The V and J genes are TRBV7-3 and TRBJ2-7, with TRBD2 matching over 9 bases. The CDR3 is made up of 15 amino acids. Germline V gene lookup returns CDR1 SGHTA and CDR2 FQGTGA. V lost 6 bases and J lost 2; bases outside the gene matches: 8. CDR3 region: CASSLNSGSPYEQYF. For the CDR3, the DNA is TGTGCCAGCAGTCTGAATAGCGGGAGCCCCTACGAGCAGTACTTC.

This chain uses TRBV7-2 with TRBJ2-7, with 10 positions matching TRBD2. CDR3 size: 14 residues. Trimming at V came to 5 bases and at J to 4 bases, leaving 5 bases not matched to a gene. Germline lookup yields CDR1 SGHTA and CDR2 FQGNSA. The CDR3 nucleotides are TGTGCCAGCAGCCCTAGCGGGAGCCCGTACGAGCAGTACTTC. The encoded protein is CASSPSGSPYEQYF. Full variable domain (rest looked up from reference TRBV7-2 and TRBJ2-7): GAGVSQSPSNKVTEKGKDVELRCDPISGHTALYWYRQSLGQGLEFLIYFQGNSAPDKSGLPSDRFSAERTGGSVSTLTIQRTQQEDSAVYLCASSPSGSPYEQYFGPGTRLTVT.

The chain carries TRBV6-1 and TRBJ2-7; the D gene could be TRBD1 or TRBD2 (6 bases each). This CDR3 comprises 17 residues. Trimming took 2 bases from V and 4 from J, leaving 21 bases between them. In germline, CDR1 is MNHNS, CDR2 SASEGT. CDR3 in amino acids: CASSEIPAGGGGYEQYF. CDR3 nucleotide sequence: TGTGCCAGCAGTGAAATTCCCGCCGGGGGCGGAGGGTACGAGCAGTACTTC.

This chain connects TRBV7-2 to TRBJ2-1, with TRBD2 matching over 12 bases. The CDR3 is 16 amino acids. Germline V lookup: CDR1 SGHTA, CDR2 FQGNSA. With 5 bases clipped from V and 12 bases from J, the junction kept 14 bases outside the gene matches. As DNA, the CDR3 is TGTGCCAGCAGCGTCTCCGGGACTAGCGGGCTGAGGGCGCAGTTCTTC. The encoded protein is CASSVSGTSGLRAQFF.

This clonotype rates as medium-sized. The chain is built from TRBV5-4 and TRBJ2-7, with 11 nucleotides matching TRBD2. Per the germline V gene, CDR1 is SGHNT and CDR2 is YYREEE (reference sequence). This CDR3 has 14 residues. J lost 5 bases, V lost 4 bases, and 5 bases had no gene match. The chain's CDR3 is CASSDSGRDNEQYF. As DNA, the CDR3 is TGTGCCAGCAGCGATAGCGGGAGGGACAACGAGCAGTACTTC.